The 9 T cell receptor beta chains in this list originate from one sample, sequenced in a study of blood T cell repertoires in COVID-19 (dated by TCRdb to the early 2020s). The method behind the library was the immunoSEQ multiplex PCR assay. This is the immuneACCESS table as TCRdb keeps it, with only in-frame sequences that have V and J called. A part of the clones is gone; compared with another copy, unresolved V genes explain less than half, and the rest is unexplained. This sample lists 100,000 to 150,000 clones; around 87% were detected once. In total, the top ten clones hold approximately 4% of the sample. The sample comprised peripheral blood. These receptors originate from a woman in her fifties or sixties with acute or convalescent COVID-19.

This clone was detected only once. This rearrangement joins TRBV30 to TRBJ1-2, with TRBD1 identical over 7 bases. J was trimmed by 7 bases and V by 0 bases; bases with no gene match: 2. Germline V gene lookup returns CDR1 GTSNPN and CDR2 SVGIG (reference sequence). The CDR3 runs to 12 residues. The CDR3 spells CAWSVPGGGYTF. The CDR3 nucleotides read TGTGCCTGGAGTGTGCCAGGGGGTGGCTACACCTTC.

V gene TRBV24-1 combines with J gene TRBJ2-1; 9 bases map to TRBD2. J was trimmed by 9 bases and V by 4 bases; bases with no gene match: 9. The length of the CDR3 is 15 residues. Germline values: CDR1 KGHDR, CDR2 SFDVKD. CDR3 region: CATSEIGLAPSEQFF. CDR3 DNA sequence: TGTGCCACCAGTGAAATAGGACTAGCGCCAAGTGAGCAGTTCTTC.

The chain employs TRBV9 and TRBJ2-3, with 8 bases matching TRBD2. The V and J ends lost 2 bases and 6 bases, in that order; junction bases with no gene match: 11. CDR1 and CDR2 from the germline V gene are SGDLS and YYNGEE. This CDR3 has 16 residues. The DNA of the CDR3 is TGTGCCAGCAGCGTTCAAGCGGGAGTGGGCCTCGATACGCAGTATTTT. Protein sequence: CASSVQAGVGLDTQYF.

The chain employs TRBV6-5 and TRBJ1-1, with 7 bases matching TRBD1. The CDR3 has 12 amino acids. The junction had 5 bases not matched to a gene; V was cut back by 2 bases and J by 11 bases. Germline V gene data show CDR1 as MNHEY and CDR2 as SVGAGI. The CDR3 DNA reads TGTGCCAGCAGTTACAGACAGGGCAGGGCTTTCTTT. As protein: CASSYRQGRAFF.

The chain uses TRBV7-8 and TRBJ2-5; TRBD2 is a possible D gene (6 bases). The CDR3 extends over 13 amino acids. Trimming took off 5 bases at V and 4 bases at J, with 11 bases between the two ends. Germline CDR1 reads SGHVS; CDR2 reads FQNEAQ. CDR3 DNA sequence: TGTGCCAGCAGCCCCCGAGCGGGAGAGACCCAGTACTTC. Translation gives CASSPRAGETQYF.

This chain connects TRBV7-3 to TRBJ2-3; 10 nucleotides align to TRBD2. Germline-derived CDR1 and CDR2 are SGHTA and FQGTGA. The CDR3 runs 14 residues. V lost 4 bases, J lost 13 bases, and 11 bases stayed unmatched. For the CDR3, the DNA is TGTGCCAGCAGCTCAACCTCTAGCGGGGGACCCAAGTATTTT. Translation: CASSSTSSGGPKYF. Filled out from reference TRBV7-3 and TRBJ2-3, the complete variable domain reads GAGVSQTPSNKVTEKGKYVELRCDPISGHTALYWYRQSLGQGPEFLIYFQGTGAADDSGLPNDRFFAVRPEGSVSTLKIQRTERGDSAVYLCASSSTSSGGPKYFGPGTRLTVL.

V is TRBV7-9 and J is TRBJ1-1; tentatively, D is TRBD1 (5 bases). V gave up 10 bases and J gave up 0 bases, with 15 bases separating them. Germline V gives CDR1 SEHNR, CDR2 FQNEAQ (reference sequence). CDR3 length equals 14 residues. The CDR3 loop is CAIDSPYMNTEAFF. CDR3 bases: TGTGCCATAGACAGCCCTTATATGAACACTGAAGCTTTCTTT.

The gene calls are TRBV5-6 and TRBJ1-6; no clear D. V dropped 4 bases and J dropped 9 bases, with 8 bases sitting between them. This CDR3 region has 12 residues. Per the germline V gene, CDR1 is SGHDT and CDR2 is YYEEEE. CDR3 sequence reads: CASSRYPSPLHF. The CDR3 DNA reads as TGTGCCAGCAGCCGGTATCCTTCACCCCTCCACTTT.

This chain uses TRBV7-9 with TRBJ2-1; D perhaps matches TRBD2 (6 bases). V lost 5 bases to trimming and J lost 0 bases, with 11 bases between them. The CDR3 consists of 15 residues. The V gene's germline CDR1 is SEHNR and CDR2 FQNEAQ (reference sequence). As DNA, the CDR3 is TGTGCCAGCAGCCTTAGCGGCAGCTCCTACAATGAGCAGTTCTTC. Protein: CASSLSGSSYNEQFF. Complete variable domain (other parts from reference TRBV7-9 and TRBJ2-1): DTGVSQNPRHKITKRGQNVTFRCDPISEHNRLYWYRQTLGQGPEFLTYFQNEAQLEKSRLLSDRFSAERPKGSFSTLEIQRTEQGDSAMYLCASSLSGSSYNEQFFGPGTRLTVL.